This entry concerns a single T cell receptor (beta chain). Its target antigen remains unknown. No quality values exist for individual bases; no much larger clone is one base distant. The data originate from a study of blood T cell repertoires in COVID-19 (dated by TCRdb to 2018 to 2021). For the wider study: The collaborator samples originated in the United States, Italy and Spain and spanned the acute and convalescent phases of COVID-19. Sample metadata almost always included a de-identified subject ID, COVID-19 status, age in years and sex. HLA class I and class II types, where available, came from metadata supplied by the sample provider rather than from assay-based typing. A freely available public database, intended as a resource for researchers studying the immune response to SARS-CoV-2, is where the repertoires were released. The material from the prospective study consisted of cDNA or gDNA derived from T cells, B-cell-depleted T cells, or PBMCs. Samples came from the ongoing ImmuneRACE study (first 160 participants) plus 1,254 subjects from 6 global collaborators. Deeply sampled blood TCRbeta repertoires from subjects exposed to, actively infected with, or recovered from COVID-19 were included in the dataset.

Beyond this particular receptor, the publication reports: How much clinical and demographic metadata was included differed by source and by participant, and the metadata was provided uncurated.

One collaborating source in Seattle enrolled patients during active infection and followed them longitudinally through the course of disease. Collaborating institutions collected whole blood in K2EDTA tubes following their own protocols. For TCRbeta analysis, collaborator samples were shipped as frozen whole blood, as isolated PBMCs, or as DNA extracted from either sample type. The immunoSEQ Assay, a bias-controlled multiplex PCR, was used to amplify TCRbeta CDR3 regions from genomic DNA. On the authors' methods: The number of nucleated cells in each sample was estimated from the amplification of reference gene primers within the assay. To quantify the absolute abundance of each unique TCRbeta CDR3 rearrangement, sequence reads were collapsed and filtered. Productive Simpson clonality was computed per sample as the square root of Simpson's diversity index over productive rearrangements. TCRdb took over this immuneACCESS table, retaining in-frame rearrangements with V and J assigned. Such tables are incomplete; in checked studies, under half of the missing clones stem from an unresolved V gene, and the remainder is unexplained. Clone size and V and J calls were adopted from that table, with D and trimming inferred from the DNA. In all, the sample holds roughly 500,000 clones, and roughly 89% of those were seen once. Over 0.7% of the sample is held by the ten biggest clonotypes.

This TCR was sampled from a man between 18 and 29 years old with COVID-19, enrolled during active disease. The sequenced sample consisted of peripheral blood.

The CDR3 protein sequence reads: CASRGQGAANEKLFF. Here is the DNA: TGTGCCAGCAGGGGCCAGGGGGCTGCTAATGAAAAACTGTTTTTT. The chain uses TRBV2 and TRBJ1-4, and 8 bases in between align with TRBD1. CDR1 is given as SNHLY and CDR2 as FYNNEI, both from the germline V gene. Here V drops 6 bases and J drops 3 bases, and the junction holds 6 bases not matched to any gene. The CDR3 goes from the cysteine to the phenylalanine over 15 residues. The CDR3 DNA has 45 bases and is translated from base 1.